This T cell receptor beta chain emerged from a study of CD8+CD57+ T cells in acquired aplastic anemia. Study in general: Mean DNA quantity obtained from sorted CD4+ and CD8+ cells was 3 to 4 ug. On average, healthy donors gave about 10.8 million reads for CD4+ cells.

Comments on this clonotype: Antigen unknown.

TCR beta VDJ combinations and CDR3 sequences were profiled from genomic DNA. One entry per CDR3 protein results from TCRdb running MiXCR on the reads. The data contain 150,000 to 200,000 distinct CDR3 sequences, around 60% of them seen just once; the ten biggest clones take up 45%. Findings of the study overall: In CD8+ cells, Simpson's diversity showed no significant difference between patients and controls. Patients and controls shared approximately 30 CD8+ CDR3 sequences, highly expressed in patients.

The material sequenced was sorted CD4+, CD8+, or CD8+CD57+ T cells (not recorded which) from PBMCs. This TCR derives from a human donor in good health.

The CDR3 DNA sequence: TGTGCCACCAGCACACGGACAGGAATACAAAAACTGTTTTTT. Protein: CATSTRTGIQKLFF. The chain is built from TRBV15 and TRBJ1-4; 7 bases are shared with TRBD1. The CDR3 is made up of 14 amino acids. The junction had 8 bases not matched to a gene; V was cut back by 4 bases and J by 9 bases. Germline V CDR1 and CDR2: LNHNV, YYDKDF (reference sequence).